This T cell receptor beta chain was captured in a study of T cell responses to AZD1222 COVID-19 vaccine. This clone was recorded only once. Assay used: immunoSEQ multiplex PCR; TCRdb lists only in-frame clones, some missing. The sample holds about 130,000 clones; approximately 85% are singletons and the top ten take roughly 20%. The CDR3 contains 16 residues. Trimming removed 6 bases at V and 0 bases at J, with 18 bases between. The germline CDR1 and CDR2 sequences are KGHSH and LQKENI. The source was peripheral blood, collected on day 0 of MenACWY control vaccination. The source is an adult in good health. The genes are TRBV18 and TRBJ2-7; D is ambiguous. The CDR3 region has the DNA TGTGCCAGCTCCCCTTTAGGCGGACCCAACTCCTACGAGCAGTACTTC. Translating gives CASSPLGGPNSYEQYF.